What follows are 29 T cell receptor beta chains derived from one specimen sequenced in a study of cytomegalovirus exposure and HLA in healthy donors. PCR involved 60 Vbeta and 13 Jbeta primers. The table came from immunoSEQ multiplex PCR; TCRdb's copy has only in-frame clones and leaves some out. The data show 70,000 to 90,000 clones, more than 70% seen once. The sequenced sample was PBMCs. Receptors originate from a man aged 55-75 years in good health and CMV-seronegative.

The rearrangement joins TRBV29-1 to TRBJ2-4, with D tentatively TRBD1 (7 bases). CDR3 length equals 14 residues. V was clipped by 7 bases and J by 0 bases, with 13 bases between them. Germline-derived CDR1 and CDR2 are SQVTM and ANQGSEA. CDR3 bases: TGCAGCGGGGGGCAGGGGGGAGCCAAAAACATTCAGTACTTC. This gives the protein CSGGQGGAKNIQYF.

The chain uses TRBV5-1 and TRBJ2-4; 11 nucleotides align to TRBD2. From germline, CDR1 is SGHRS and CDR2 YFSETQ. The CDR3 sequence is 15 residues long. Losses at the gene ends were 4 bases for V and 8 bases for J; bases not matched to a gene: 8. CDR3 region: CASSGLAGGPDIQYF. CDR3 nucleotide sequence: TGCGCCAGCAGCGGATTAGCGGGGGGGCCGGACATTCAGTACTTC.

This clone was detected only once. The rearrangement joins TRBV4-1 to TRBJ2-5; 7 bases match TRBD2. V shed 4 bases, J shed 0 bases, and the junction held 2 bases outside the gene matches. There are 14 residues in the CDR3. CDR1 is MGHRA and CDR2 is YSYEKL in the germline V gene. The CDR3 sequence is CASSPGTNQETQYF. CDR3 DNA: TGCGCCAGCAGCCCTGGGACTAACCAAGAGACCCAGTACTTC.

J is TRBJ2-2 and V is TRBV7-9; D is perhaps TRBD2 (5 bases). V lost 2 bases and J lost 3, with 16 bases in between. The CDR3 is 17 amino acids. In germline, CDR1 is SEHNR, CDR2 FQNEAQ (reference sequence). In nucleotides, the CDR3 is TGTGCCAGCAGCTTACTAGGGTCGGGGATTTACACCGGGGAGCTGTTTTTT. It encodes CASSLLGSGIYTGELFF.

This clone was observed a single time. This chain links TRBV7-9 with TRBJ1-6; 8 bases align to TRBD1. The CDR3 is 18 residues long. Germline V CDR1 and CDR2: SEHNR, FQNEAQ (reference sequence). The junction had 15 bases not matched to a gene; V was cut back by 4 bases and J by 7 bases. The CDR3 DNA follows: TGTGCCAGCAGCTACTTGGCAAAACGGGACAGGAGAAATTCACCCCTCCACTTT. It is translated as CASSYLAKRDRRNSPLHF.

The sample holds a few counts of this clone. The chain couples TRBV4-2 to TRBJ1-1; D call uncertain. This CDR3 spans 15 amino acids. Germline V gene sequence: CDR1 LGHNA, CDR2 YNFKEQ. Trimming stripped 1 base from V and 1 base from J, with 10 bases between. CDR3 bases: TGTGCCAGCAGCCAAGGCCTTCTCGGGAACACTGAAGCTTTCTTT. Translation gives CASSQGLLGNTEAFF.

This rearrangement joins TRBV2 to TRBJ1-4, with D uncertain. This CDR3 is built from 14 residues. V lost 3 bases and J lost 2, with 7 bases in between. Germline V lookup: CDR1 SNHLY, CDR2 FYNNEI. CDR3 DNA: TGTGCCAGCAGTGACAGCGTCACTAATGAAAAACTGTTTTTT. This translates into CASSDSVTNEKLFF.

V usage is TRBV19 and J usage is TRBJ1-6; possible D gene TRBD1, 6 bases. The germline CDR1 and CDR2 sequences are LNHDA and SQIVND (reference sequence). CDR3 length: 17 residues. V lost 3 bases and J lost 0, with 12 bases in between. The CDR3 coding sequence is TGTGCCAGTAGTATGGACACAGGGTTCTCCTATAATTCACCCCTCCACTTT. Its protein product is CASSMDTGFSYNSPLHF.

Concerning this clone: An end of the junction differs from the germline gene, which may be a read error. The CDR3 here is CSSSLVEASGGYTF. In DNA form, the CDR3 reads TGTTCCAGCAGCTTAGTCGAGGCGTCGGGAGGCTACACCTTC. The J gene is TRBJ1-2, the V gene TRBV7-9; D gene uncertain. CDR1 and CDR2 (germline): SEHNR, FQNEAQ (reference sequence). The CDR3 sequence is 14 residues long.

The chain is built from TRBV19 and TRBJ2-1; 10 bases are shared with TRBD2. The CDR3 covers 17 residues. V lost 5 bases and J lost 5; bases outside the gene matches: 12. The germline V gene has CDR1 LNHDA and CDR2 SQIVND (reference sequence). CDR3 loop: CASSASGGPPYHNEQFF. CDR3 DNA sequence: TGTGCCAGTAGTGCTAGCGGGGGCCCCCCATACCACAATGAGCAGTTCTTC.

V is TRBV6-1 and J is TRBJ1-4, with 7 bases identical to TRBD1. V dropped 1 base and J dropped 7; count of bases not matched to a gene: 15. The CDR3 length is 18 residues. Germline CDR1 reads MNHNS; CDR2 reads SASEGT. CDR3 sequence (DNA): TGTGCCAGCAGTGAAGTCTTGGCGTCAGGGGGTGATTCTGAAAAACTGTTTTTT. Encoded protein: CASSEVLASGGDSEKLFF.

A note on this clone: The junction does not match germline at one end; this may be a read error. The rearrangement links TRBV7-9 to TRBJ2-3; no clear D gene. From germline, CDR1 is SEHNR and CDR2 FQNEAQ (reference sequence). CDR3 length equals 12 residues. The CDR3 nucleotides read TGTTCCAGCAGCTTATTACAGGATACGCAGTATTTT. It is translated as CSSSLLQDTQYF.

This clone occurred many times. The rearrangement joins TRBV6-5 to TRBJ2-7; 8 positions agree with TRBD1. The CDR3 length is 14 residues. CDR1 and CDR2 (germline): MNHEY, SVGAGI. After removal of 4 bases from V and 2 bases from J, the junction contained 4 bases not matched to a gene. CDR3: CASSFQGQAYEQYF. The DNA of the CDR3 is TGTGCCAGCAGTTTCCAGGGACAGGCCTACGAGCAGTACTTC.

In nucleotides, the CDR3 is TGTGCCAGCAGCTTCGGGGGAGGGACCGGGGAGCTGTTTTTT. Protein: CASSFGGGTGELFF. This chain links TRBV5-6 with TRBJ2-2, with 7 bases that match TRBD2. The germline V gene has CDR1 SGHDT and CDR2 YYEEEE. The CDR3 has 14 residues. V dropped 2 bases and J dropped 5; count of bases not matched to a gene: 3.

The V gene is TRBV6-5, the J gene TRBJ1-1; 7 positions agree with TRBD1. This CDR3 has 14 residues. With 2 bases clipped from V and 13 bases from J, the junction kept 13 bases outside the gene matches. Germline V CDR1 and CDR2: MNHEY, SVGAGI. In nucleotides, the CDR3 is TGTGCCAGCAGTTACCTCGACAGGGCCGGTTTGGTTTTCTTT. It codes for CASSYLDRAGLVFF.

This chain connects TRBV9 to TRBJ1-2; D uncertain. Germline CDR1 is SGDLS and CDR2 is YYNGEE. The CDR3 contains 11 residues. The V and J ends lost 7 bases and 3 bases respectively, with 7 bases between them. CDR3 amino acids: CASGEDYGYTF. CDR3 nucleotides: TGTGCCAGCGGAGAGGACTATGGCTACACCTTC. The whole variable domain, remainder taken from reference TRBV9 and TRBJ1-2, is DSGVTQTPKHLITATGQRVTLRCSPRSGDLSVYWYQQSLDQGLQFLIQYYNGEERAKGNILERFSAQQFPDLHSELNLSSLELGDSALYFCASGEDYGYTFGSGTRLTVV.

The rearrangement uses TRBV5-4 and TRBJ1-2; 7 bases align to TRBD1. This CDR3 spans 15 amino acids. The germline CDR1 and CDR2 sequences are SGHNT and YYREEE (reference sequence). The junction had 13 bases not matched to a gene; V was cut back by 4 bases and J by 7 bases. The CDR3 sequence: CASSRPVQGFAGYTF. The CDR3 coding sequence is TGTGCCAGCAGCCGGCCGGTACAGGGGTTTGCTGGCTACACCTTC. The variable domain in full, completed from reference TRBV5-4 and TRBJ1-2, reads ETGVTQSPTHLIKTRGQQVTLRCSSQSGHNTVSWYQQALGQGPQFIFQYYREEENGRGNFPPRFSGLQFPNYSSELNVNALELDDSALYLCASSRPVQGFAGYTFGSGTRLTVV.

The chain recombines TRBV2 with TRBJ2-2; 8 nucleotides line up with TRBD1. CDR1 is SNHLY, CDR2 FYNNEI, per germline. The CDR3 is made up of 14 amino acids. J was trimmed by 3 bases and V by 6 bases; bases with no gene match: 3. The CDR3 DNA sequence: TGTGCCAGCAGAGGACAGGGTTACACCGGGGAGCTGTTTTTT. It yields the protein CASRGQGYTGELFF.

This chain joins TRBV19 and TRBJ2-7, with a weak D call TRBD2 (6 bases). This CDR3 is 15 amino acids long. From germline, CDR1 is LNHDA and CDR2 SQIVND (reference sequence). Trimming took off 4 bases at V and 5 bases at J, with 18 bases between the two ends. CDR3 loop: CASSSRAHGEDEQYF. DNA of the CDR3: TGTGCCAGTAGTAGTCGGGCACACGGGGAGGACGAGCAGTACTTC. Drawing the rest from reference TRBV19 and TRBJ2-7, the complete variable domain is DGGITQSPKYLFRKEGQNVTLSCEQNLNHDAMYWYRQDPGQGLRLIYYSQIVNDFQKGDIAEGYSVSREKKESFPLTVTSAQKNPTAFYLCASSSRAHGEDEQYFGPGTRLTVT.

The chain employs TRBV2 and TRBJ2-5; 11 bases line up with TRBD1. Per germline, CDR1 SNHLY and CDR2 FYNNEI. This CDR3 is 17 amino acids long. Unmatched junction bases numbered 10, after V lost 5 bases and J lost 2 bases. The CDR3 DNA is TGTGCCAGCAGTCTACGGGGGACAGGGGGAATTCAAGAGACCCAGTACTTC. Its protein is CASSLRGTGGIQETQYF. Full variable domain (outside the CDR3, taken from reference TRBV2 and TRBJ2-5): EPEVTQTPSHQVTQMGQEVILRCVPISNHLYFYWYRQILGQKVEFLVSFYNNEISEKSEIFDDQFSVERPDGSNFTLKIRSTKLEDSAMYFCASSLRGTGGIQETQYFGPGTRLLVL.

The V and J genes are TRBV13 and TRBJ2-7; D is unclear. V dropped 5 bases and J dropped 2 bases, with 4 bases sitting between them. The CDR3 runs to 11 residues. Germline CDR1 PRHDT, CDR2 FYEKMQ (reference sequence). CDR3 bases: TGTGCCAGCAGCCGAGCCTACGAGCAGTACTTC. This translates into CASSRAYEQYF.

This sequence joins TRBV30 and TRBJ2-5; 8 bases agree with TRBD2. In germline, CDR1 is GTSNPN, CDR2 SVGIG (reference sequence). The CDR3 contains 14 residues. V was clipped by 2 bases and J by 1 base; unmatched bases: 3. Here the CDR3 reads CAWSKRGLQETQYF. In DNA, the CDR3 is TGTGCCTGGAGTAAGCGGGGGCTCCAAGAGACCCAGTACTTC. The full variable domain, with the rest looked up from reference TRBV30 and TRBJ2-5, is SQTIHQWPATLVQPVGSPLSLECTVEGTSNPNLYWYRQAAGRGLQLLFYSVGIGQISSEVPQNLSASRPQDRQFILSSKKLLLSDSGFYLCAWSKRGLQETQYFGPGTRLLVL.

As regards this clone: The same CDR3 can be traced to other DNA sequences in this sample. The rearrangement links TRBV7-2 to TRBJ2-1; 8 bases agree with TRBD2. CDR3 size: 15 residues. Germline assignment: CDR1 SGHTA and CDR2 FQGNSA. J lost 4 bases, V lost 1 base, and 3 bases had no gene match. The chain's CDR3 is CASSLDGGAYNEQFF. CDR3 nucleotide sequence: TGTGCCAGCAGCTTAGACGGGGGGGCATACAATGAGCAGTTCTTC.

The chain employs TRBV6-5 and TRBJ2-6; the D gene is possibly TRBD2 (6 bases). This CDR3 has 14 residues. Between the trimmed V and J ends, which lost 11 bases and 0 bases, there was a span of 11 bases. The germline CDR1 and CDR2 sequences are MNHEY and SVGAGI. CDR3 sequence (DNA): TGTGCCGTTGTCGGGGGCTCTGGGGCCAACGTCCTGACTTTC. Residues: CAVVGGSGANVLTF.

The CDR3 nucleotides are TGTGCCAGCAGCTTGGGGGGTGGGACGAACTATGGCTACACCTTC. Translation gives CASSLGGGTNYGYTF. The gene calls are TRBV7-3 and TRBJ1-2, with a possible D match to TRBD1 (5 bases). With 3 bases removed from V and 2 bases from J, the gap between germline ends came to 13 bases. Germline CDR1 is SGHTA and CDR2 is FQGTGA. The CDR3 has 15 amino acids.

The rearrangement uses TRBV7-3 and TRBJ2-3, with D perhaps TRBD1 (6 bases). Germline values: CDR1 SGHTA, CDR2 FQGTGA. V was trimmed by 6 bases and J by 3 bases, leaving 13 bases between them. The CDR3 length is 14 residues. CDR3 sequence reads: CASSWGQGTDTQYF. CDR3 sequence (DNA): TGTGCCAGCAGTTGGGGGCAGGGAACAGATACGCAGTATTTT. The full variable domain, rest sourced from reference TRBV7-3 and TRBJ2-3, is GAGVSQTPSNKVTEKGKYVELRCDPISGHTALYWYRQSLGQGPEFLIYFQGTGAADDSGLPNDRFFAVRPEGSVSTLKIQRTERGDSAVYLCASSWGQGTDTQYFGPGTRLTVL.

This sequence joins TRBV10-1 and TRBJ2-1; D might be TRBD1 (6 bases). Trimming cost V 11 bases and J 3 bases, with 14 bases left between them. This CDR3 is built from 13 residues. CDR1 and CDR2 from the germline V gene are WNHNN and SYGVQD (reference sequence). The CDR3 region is CAGGQRNYNEQFF. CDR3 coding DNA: TGCGCCGGCGGACAGCGAAACTACAATGAGCAGTTCTTC.

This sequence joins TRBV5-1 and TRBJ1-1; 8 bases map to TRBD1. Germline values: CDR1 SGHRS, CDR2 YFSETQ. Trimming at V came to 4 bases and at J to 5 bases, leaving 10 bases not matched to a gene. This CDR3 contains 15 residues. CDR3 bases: TGCGCCAGCAGCAAACTCTCAGGGGGCTCAACTGAAGCTTTCTTT. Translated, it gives CASSKLSGGSTEAFF.

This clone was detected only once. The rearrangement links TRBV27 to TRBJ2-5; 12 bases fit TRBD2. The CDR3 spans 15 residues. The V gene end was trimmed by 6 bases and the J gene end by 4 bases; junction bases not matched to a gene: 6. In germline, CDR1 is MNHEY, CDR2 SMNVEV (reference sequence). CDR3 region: CASSLTSGGGETQYF. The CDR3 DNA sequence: TGTGCCAGCAGCCTGACTAGCGGGGGAGGAGAGACCCAGTACTTC.